The next 9 T cell receptor beta chains were all read from a single sample in a study of cytomegalovirus exposure and HLA in healthy donors. Primers: 60 Vbeta forward and 13 Jbeta reverse. The repertoire was sequenced with immunoSEQ multiplex PCR; TCRdb's copy has only in-frame clones and lacks some. The sample includes around 160,000 clones, 68% of them seen just once. The specimen sequenced was PBMCs. These receptors were collected from a man aged 50 to 60 in good health and CMV-seronegative.

The J gene is TRBJ2-5, the V gene TRBV5-4; 8 bases agree with TRBD2. Germline CDR1 SGHNT, CDR2 YYREEE (reference sequence). J lost 2 bases, V lost 1 base, and 13 bases had no gene match. This CDR3 spans 18 amino acids. CDR3 sequence reads: CASSLKPLILAVQETQYF. In nucleotides, the CDR3 is TGTGCCAGCAGCTTGAAACCCCTCATACTAGCGGTACAAGAGACCCAGTACTTC. The entire variable domain, with the rest obtained from reference TRBV5-4 and TRBJ2-5, is as follows: ETGVTQSPTHLIKTRGQQVTLRCSSQSGHNTVSWYQQALGQGPQFIFQYYREEENGRGNFPPRFSGLQFPNYSSELNVNALELDDSALYLCASSLKPLILAVQETQYFGPGTRLLVL.

The chain combines TRBV13 with TRBJ2-7; D possibly corresponds to TRBD1 (6 bases). Germline values: CDR1 PRHDT, CDR2 FYEKMQ (reference sequence). The CDR3 totals 14 residues. Between the trimmed V and J ends, which lost 4 bases and 4 bases, there was a span of 14 bases. As DNA, the CDR3 is TGTGCCAGCAGCTCCACCGGGACAAGTTACGAGCAGTACTTC. Its translation: CASSSTGTSYEQYF.

V usage is TRBV19 and J usage is TRBJ2-5, with TRBD1 matching over 8 bases. The end of the DNA aligns better with TRBJ2-7, so the J call may be wrong. The CDR3 spans 16 residues. Per germline, CDR1 LNHDA and CDR2 SQIVND (reference sequence). CDR3 nucleotide sequence: TGTGCCAGTAGTATTGGTAGGGCAGGGGGCACGTACGAGCAGTACTTC. Protein sequence: CASSIGRAGGTYEQYF.

In this sample, this clone turned up once. V usage is TRBV5-4 and J usage is TRBJ2-5; 9 bases fit TRBD2. J lost 3 bases, V lost 10 bases, and 7 bases had no gene match. Germline loops: CDR1 SGHNT, CDR2 YYREEE (reference sequence). CDR3 length: 13 amino acids. The DNA for the CDR3 is TGTGCCTTTCTAGCGGGGTACAAAGAGACCCAGTACTTC. Protein sequence: CAFLAGYKETQYF.

This clone was counted a single time. This chain joins TRBV21-1 and TRBJ2-3; TRBD2 reflects the table's D call only, with no check against the DNA. TRBV21-1 is a known pseudogene. This CDR3 contains 15 residues. The DNA of the CDR3 is TGTGCCAGCACCAAGACTAGCGGGGGGTATGATACGCAGTATTTT. Translation gives CASTKTSGGYDTQYF.

J is TRBJ1-5 and V is TRBV28; D may be TRBD1 (6 bases). CDR1 and CDR2 (germline): MDHEN, SYDVKM. The CDR3 covers 15 residues. Between the trimmed V and J ends, which lost 4 bases and 1 base, there was a span of 11 bases. DNA of the CDR3: TGTGCCAGCAGTTCATCTGACAGGAGCAATCAGCCCCAGCATTTT. Encoded protein: CASSSSDRSNQPQHF. The variable domain in full, with the rest retrieved from reference TRBV28 and TRBJ1-5, is DVKVTQSSRYLVKRTGEKVFLECVQDMDHENMFWYRQDPGLGLRLIYFSYDVKMKEKGDIPEGYSVSREKKERFSLILESASTNQTSMYLCASSSSDRSNQPQHFGDGTRLSIL.

The chain couples TRBV7-6 to TRBJ2-2; possible D gene TRBD1, 6 bases. This CDR3 region has 13 residues. Trimming took off 1 base at V and 9 bases at J, with 9 bases between the two ends. CDR1 and CDR2 from the germline V gene are SGHVS and FNYEAQ. This CDR3 is CASSLGGPRELFF. CDR3 bases: TGTGCCAGCAGCTTAGGGGGGCCACGGGAGCTGTTTTTT.

The chain links TRBV7-2 to TRBJ2-5; 8 bases are a match to TRBD1. The J segment lost 2 bases and the V segment lost 4 bases, leaving 9 bases of the junction unmatched. Germline values: CDR1 SGHTA, CDR2 FQGNSA. This CDR3 spans 16 amino acids. CDR3 sequence (DNA): TGTGCCAGCAGCTACGACAGGGGAACTGATCAAGAGACCCAGTACTTC. It specifies CASSYDRGTDQETQYF.

The J gene is TRBJ2-7, the V gene TRBV5-1, with TRBD1 matching over 9 bases. The V segment lost 1 base and the J segment 6 bases; nucleotides outside the gene matches: 8. Germline V gene lookup returns CDR1 SGHRS and CDR2 YFSETQ. The CDR3 totals 15 residues. CDR3: CASSLPGTGPGEQYF. In nucleotides, the CDR3 is TGCGCCAGCAGCTTGCCCGGGACAGGGCCCGGCGAGCAGTACTTC. The full variable domain, rest sourced from reference TRBV5-1 and TRBJ2-7, is KAGVTQTPRYLIKTRGQQVTLSCSPISGHRSVSWYQQTPGQGLQFLFEYFSETQRNKGNFPGRFSGRQFSNSRSEMNVSTLELGDSALYLCASSLPGTGPGEQYFGPGTRLTVT.